The subject of this entry is one T cell receptor (beta chain). This entry comes from a study of CDR3 diversity in severe acne. TCRdb re-called the PCR reads through MiXCR, storing one row per CDR3 protein. The table records over 90,000 distinct CDR3 sequences, roughly 51% of them present only once. CDR3 size: 13 residues. Trimming cost V 6 bases and J 3 bases, with 11 bases left between them. This receptor was identified in a male donor with acne. The source material was blood. The chain links TRBV12-3 or TRBV12-4 to TRBJ1-1, with D uncertain. The CDR3 loop reads CASRSAYDTEAFF. CDR3 bases: TGTGCCAGCAGATCCGCGTACGACACTGAAGCTTTCTTT.